This T cell receptor (beta chain) was observed in a study of blood T cell repertoires in COVID-19. Turning to the study itself: The study drew acute and convalescent COVID-19 samples from the United States, Italy and Spain. Sample material is recorded as cDNA or gDNA derived from T cells, B-cell-depleted T cells, or PBMCs.

Authors' methods: Reference gene primer amplification gave estimated nucleated cell counts. Clones were sequenced by immunoSEQ multiplex PCR, and TCRdb holds only the in-frame ones, with some missing. The D gene and trimming were derived from the DNA, and the V and J assignments and clone size from that table. Among roughly 150,000 clones listed, 65% to 80% were seen once. The germline gives CDR1 SGHVS, CDR2 FQNEAQ. The CDR3 is 12 amino acids. The junction had 3 bases not matched to a gene; V was cut back by 5 bases and J by 6 bases. Sequenced material: peripheral blood. The gene calls are TRBV7-8 and TRBJ2-7; 8 bases agree with TRBD1. The clonotype comes from a man in his sixties with acute or convalescent COVID-19. CDR3 in amino acids: CASSRDRFEQYF. CDR3 nucleotide sequence: TGTGCCAGCAGCCGGGACAGGTTCGAGCAGTACTTC.